This T cell receptor (beta chain) was documented in a study of blood T cell repertoires in COVID-19. In the study overall: T cells, B-cell-depleted T cells, or PBMCs supplied cDNA or gDNA.

This CDR3 spans 17 amino acids. The V and J ends lost 0 bases and 1 base, in that order; junction bases with no gene match: 5. Germline V gene data show CDR1 as SGHAT and CDR2 as FQNNGV. Patients of the Seattle cohort, enrolled during active infection, were followed longitudinally. TCRdb's table, derived via immunoSEQ multiplex PCR, lists solely in-frame clones and lacks some. This table holds about 140,000 clones, about 85% found once. The sequence derives from a human donor with COVID-19, enrolled during active disease. The donor label of this sample is uncertain. Sequenced: peripheral blood. The chain links TRBV11-2 to TRBJ2-2; 7 positions agree with TRBD2. In nucleotides, the CDR3 is TGTGCCAGCAGCTTAGATGAGGCGGGGGAGAACACCGGGGAGCTGTTTTTT. This sequence encodes CASSLDEAGENTGELFF.